This T cell receptor (beta chain) was captured in a study of T cells in Graves' hyperthyroidism and ophthalmopathy. Study background: Peripheral blood samples were taken at initial diagnosis, prior to any treatment.

The blood was taken when hyperthyroidism was first diagnosed, before any ophthalmopathy symptoms showed up. V was pared by 2 bases and J by 0 bases, with 1 base of the junction left unmatched. The CDR3 totals 15 residues. Germline V gives CDR1 MNHEY, CDR2 SVGEGT. Amplification of TCR beta CDR3 regions used RNA as the template. With the HTBI primer set, the TCR CDR3 went through a first round of RT-PCR. TCRdb processed the multiplex PCR reads anew with MiXCR; each CDR3 protein has one entry. Seen here are approximately 620,000 distinct CDR3 sequences, approximately 13% observed once, and the top ten hold 5.5% to 7.5%.

Sample: blood. This chain links TRBV6-2 or TRBV6-3 with TRBJ2-4; 7 bases fit TRBD1. This sequence was found in a woman in her 30s with Graves' hyperthyroidism that later progressed to Graves' ophthalmopathy. DNA for the CDR3: TGTGCCAGCAGTTACAGGGACAGAGCCAAAAACATTCAGTACTTC. The encoded protein is CASSYRDRAKNIQYF.